These T cell receptor beta chains were read from a single sample in a study of cytomegalovirus exposure and HLA in healthy donors. The repertoire was sequenced with immunoSEQ multiplex PCR; TCRdb's copy has only in-frame clones and lacks some. The table has about 160,000 clones, 65% to 90% seen once. Sequences were obtained from PBMCs. These receptors all stem from a man in his forties or fifties in good health and CMV-seropositive. Each CDR3 is given with its conserved first and last residue. Each record gives: V gene, J gene, CDR3 protein.

>TRBV28|TRBJ1-2
CASRTGHLYGYTF
>TRBV7-2|TRBJ2-6
CASSPTGGGGANVLTF
>TRBV20-1|TRBJ2-7
CSAILIYEQYF
>TRBV18|TRBJ1-1
CASSPSQGVAEAFF
>TRBV9|TRBJ2-7
CASSLTSASEQYF
>TRBV28|TRBJ2-2
CATNFPPGNTGELFF
>TRBV6-5|TRBJ1-1
CASSFRQGTEAFF
>TRBV5-1|TRBJ1-1
CASSGGQVYTEAFF
>TRBV10-2|TRBJ2-1
CASSAPPGLADEQFF
>TRBV10-3|TRBJ2-3
CAIKGTTPTDTQYF
>TRBV7-6|TRBJ1-6
CASSPRDRGQLNSPLHF
>TRBV12-5|TRBJ1-5
CASGLGGQGVNQPQHF
>TRBV5-5|TRBJ1-1
CASSRGTGGMNTEAFF
>TRBV11-2|TRBJ2-5
CASSLGSSGGVGETQYF
>TRBV7-6|TRBJ2-2
CASRRDSGTGELFF
>TRBV5-6|TRBJ1-2
CASSYLGTGRDYGYTF
>TRBV18|TRBJ1-3
CASSPQGGLSSGNTIYF
>TRBV19|TRBJ1-5
CASSIDRRANQPQHF
>TRBV19|TRBJ1-5
CASSSLGTGMSQPQHF
>TRBV5-1|TRBJ1-3
CASSADSHSGNTIYF
>TRBV27|TRBJ2-2
CASSTYRGTGELFF
>TRBV27|TRBJ1-1
CASRTATGGEAFF
>TRBV27|TRBJ1-2
CASSLGGSYGYTF
>TRBV19|TRBJ1-5
CASSIGQGVQPQHF
>TRBV28|TRBJ2-7
CASKGDVGPSYEQYF